The 2 T cell receptor beta chains in this list originate from one sample, sequenced in a study of Ad26.COV2.S vaccination and SARS-CoV-2 variants. Noted treatment: some 20 received Ad26.COV2.S at low or high dose, single or two shots; 5 received placebo; per-sample allocation not given. Sampling was done on day 63 after the first vaccine or placebo injection. Generated by immunoSEQ multiplex PCR, the TCRdb table keeps only in-frame clones and is missing some. The data contain roughly 400,000 clones, around 91% of them singletons. Here the sequenced sample was peripheral blood, taken in a trial of Ad26.COV2.S vaccine versus placebo. All receptors come from a person aged 18-65 years who received the Ad26.COV2.S COVID-19 vaccine or a placebo.

The chain links TRBV28 to TRBJ2-2; D is unclear. V was shortened by 3 bases and J by 1 base, with 3 bases between the two germline ends. The CDR3 spans 13 residues. Germline V gene sequence: CDR1 MDHEN, CDR2 SYDVKM. The CDR3 sequence is CASSFQNTGELFF. In DNA, the CDR3 is TGTGCCAGCAGTTTTCAGAACACCGGGGAGCTGTTTTTT.

The chain has TRBV9 and TRBJ2-7, with 12 nucleotides matching TRBD2. Trimming took 0 bases from V and 2 from J; bases not matched to a gene: 3. The CDR3 runs 16 residues. The V gene's germline CDR1 is SGDLS and CDR2 YYNGEE. The chain's CDR3 is CASSVDGLAGTYEQYF. CDR3 nucleotide sequence: TGTGCCAGCAGCGTAGACGGACTAGCGGGAACCTACGAGCAGTACTTC.